This T cell receptor beta chain was captured by sequencing in a study of blood T cell repertoires in COVID-19. Study-wide background: The study drew acute and convalescent COVID-19 samples from the United States, Italy and Spain. Sources were T cells, B-cell-depleted T cells, or PBMCs; the material itself was cDNA or gDNA.

Authors' analysis steps: By means of reference gene primer amplification, nucleated cell counts were estimated. The method was immunoSEQ multiplex PCR; TCRdb's version includes in-frame clones alone and lacks a portion of them. That table gives V, J and clone size, and the DNA gave D and trimming. The data contain roughly 50,000 clones, about 90% of them singletons. Material for sequencing was peripheral blood. This TCR was recovered from a woman aged 60 to 75 with active or convalescent COVID-19.

CDR3 in DNA: TGTGCCAGCAGGATTACTAGCGGGAGCAATGAGCAGTTCTTC. Translation gives CASRITSGSNEQFF. This chain joins TRBV7-6 and TRBJ2-1; 11 positions agree with TRBD2. The CDR3 length is 14 residues. Trimming cost V 6 bases and J 6 bases; bases outside gene matches: 4. CDR1 is SGHVS, CDR2 FNYEAQ, per germline.